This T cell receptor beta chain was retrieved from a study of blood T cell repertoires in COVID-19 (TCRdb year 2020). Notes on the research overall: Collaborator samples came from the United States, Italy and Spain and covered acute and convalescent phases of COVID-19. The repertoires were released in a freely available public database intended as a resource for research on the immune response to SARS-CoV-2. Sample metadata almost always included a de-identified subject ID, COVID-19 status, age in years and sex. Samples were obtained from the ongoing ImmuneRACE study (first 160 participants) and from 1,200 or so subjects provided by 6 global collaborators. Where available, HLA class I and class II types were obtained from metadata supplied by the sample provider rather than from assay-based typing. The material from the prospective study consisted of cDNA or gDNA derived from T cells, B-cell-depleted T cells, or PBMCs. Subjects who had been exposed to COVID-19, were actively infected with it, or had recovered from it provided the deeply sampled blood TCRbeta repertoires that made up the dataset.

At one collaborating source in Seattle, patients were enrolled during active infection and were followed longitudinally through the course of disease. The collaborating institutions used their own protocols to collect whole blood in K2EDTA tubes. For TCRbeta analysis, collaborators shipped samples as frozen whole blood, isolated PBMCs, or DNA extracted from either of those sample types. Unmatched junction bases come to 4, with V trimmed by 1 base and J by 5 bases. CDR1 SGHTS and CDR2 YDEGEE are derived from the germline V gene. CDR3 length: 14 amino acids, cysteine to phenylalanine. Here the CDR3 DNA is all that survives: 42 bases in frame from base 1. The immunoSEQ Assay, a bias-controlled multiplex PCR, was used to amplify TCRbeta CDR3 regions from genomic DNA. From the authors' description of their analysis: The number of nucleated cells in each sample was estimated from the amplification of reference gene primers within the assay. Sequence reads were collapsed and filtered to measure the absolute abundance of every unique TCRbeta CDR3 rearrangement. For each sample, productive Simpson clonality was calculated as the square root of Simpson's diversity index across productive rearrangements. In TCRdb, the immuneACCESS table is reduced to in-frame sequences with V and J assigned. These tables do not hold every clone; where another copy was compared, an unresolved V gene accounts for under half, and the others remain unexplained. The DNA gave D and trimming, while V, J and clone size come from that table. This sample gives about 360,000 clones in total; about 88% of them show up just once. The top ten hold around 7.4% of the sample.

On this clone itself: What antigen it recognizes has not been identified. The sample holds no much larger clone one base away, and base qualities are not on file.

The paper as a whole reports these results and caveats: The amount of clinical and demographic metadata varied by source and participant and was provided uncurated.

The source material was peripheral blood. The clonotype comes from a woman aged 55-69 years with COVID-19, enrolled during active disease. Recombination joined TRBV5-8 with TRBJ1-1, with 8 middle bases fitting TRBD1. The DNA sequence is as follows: TGTGCCAGCAGCTTGCAGGGGGCATGGACTGAAGCTTTCTTT. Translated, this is CASSLQGAWTEAFF.